The source of this TCR beta chain is a study of blood T cell repertoires in COVID-19. Looking at the study overall: COVID-19 samples collected from the United States, Italy and Spain covered acute and convalescent phases. PBMCs, B-cell-depleted T cells, or T cells were the source of the cDNA or gDNA that made up the material.

The CDR3 spans 15 residues. Trimming took off 6 bases at V and 4 bases at J, with 16 bases between the two ends. Per the germline V gene, CDR1 is SGHTA and CDR2 is FQGNSA. Study processing details: Reference gene primer amplification gave estimated nucleated cell counts. The repertoire was sequenced with immunoSEQ multiplex PCR; TCRdb's copy has only in-frame clones and lacks some. V, J and clone size derive from that table, while D and trimming were established from the DNA sequence. The table shows 100,000 to 150,000 clones, with over 75% occurring only once. This chain connects TRBV7-2 to TRBJ1-3; possibly TRBD1 for D (6 bases). The receptor comes from a woman of 80 years or more with acute or convalescent COVID-19. Sequencing input: peripheral blood. CDR3 region: CASRTPGGQGNTIYF. DNA of the CDR3: TGTGCCAGCAGGACCCCTGGGGGCCAAGGAAACACCATATATTTT.